This is a list of T cell receptor beta chains from one sample in a study of blood T cell repertoires in COVID-19. Clones were read by immunoSEQ multiplex PCR, and TCRdb kept only the in-frame ones, dropping some. Here the sample spans roughly 200,000 clones, over 75% being singletons. Sequencing was done on a sample of peripheral blood. These receptors were collected from a man aged 45-60 years who had recovered from COVID-19. CDR3s include the opening cysteine and the closing phenylalanine or tryptophan. D genes are given only for firm matches. Some rows have no size entry. The others give once, few or many, or a class for an expanded clone.

D	V	J	size	CDR3	DNA
TRBD2	TRBV7-9	TRBJ2-5	-	CASSSPRTSGEQETQYF	TGTGCCAGCAGCTCCCCACGAACTAGCGGGGAACAAGAGACCCAGTACTTC
-	TRBV5-1	TRBJ2-1	few	CASSLGDNLSYNEQFF	TGCGCCAGCAGCTTGGGCGACAACCTCTCCTACAATGAGCAGTTCTTC
TRBD2	TRBV18	TRBJ2-1	-	CASSQGTSGNEQFF	TGTGCCAGCTCACAGGGGACTAGCGGGAATGAGCAGTTCTTC
TRBD1	TRBV12-5	TRBJ1-2	-	CASGLVPGQGANGYTF	TGTGCTAGTGGTTTGGTACCGGGACAGGGGGCGAATGGCTACACCTTC
-	TRBV9	TRBJ1-1	-	CASSVNEGVTAFF	TGTGCCAGCAGCGTAAACGAGGGGGTTACAGCTTTCTTT
-	TRBV3-1/TRBV3-2	TRBJ2-5	-	CASSQSGTQYF	TGTGCCAGCAGCCAGTCCGGGACCCAGTACTTC
TRBD2	TRBV29-1	TRBJ2-3	-	CSVGLAGSTDTQYF	TGCAGCGTCGGACTAGCGGGGAGCACAGATACGCAGTATTTT
TRBD2	TRBV9	TRBJ2-2	-	CASSSSPGVAGGPGELFF	TGTGCCAGCAGCTCCTCCCCGGGGGTAGCGGGAGGCCCCGGGGAGCTGTTTTTT
-	TRBV6-6	TRBJ2-7	-	CASTDRSGVGSYEQYF	TGTGCCAGCACCGACCGGTCGGGAGTCGGGTCCTACGAGCAGTACTTC
TRBD1	TRBV6-1	TRBJ2-1	-	CASSEAFLVWDRPFF	TGTGCCAGCAGTGAAGCGTTTCTGGTCTGGGACAGGCCGTTCTTC
TRBD2	TRBV28	TRBJ2-3	-	CASSLSSAGARTDTQYF	TGTGCCAGCAGTTTATCGTCAGCGGGAGCTCGCACAGATACGCAGTATTTT
TRBD1	TRBV18	TRBJ2-7	once	CASSPTGQGIYEQYF	TGTGCCAGCTCACCGACGGGACAGGGTATTTACGAGCAGTACTTC
-	TRBV28	TRBJ1-4	-	CASSSSEKLFF	TGTGCCAGCAGTTCCAGTGAAAAACTGTTTTTT
-	TRBV7-9	TRBJ1-4	-	CASSLQQVNEKLFF	TGTGCCAGCAGCTTACAACAGGTTAATGAAAAACTGTTTTTT
-	TRBV7-9	TRBJ1-1	-	CASRSGTANTEAFF	TGTGCCAGCAGAAGCGGGACGGCGAACACTGAAGCTTTCTTT
-	TRBV21-1	TRBJ1-2	-	CASSRGTTVAPYGYTF	TGTGCCAGCAGCAGGGGAACGACAGTCGCACCCTATGGCTACACCTTC
-	TRBV18	TRBJ2-4	-	CASSPRDLDIQYF	TGTGCCAGCTCACCCCGGGATTTGGACATTCAGTACTTC
TRBD2	TRBV24-1	TRBJ2-2	-	CATRGAGTRTGELFF	TGTGCCACCAGGGGGGCCGGGACTAGGACCGGGGAGCTGTTTTTT
TRBD2	TRBV10-3	TRBJ2-1	-	CAISGSGDYNEQFF	TGTGCCATCAGCGGTAGCGGGGACTACAATGAGCAGTTCTTC
-	TRBV28	TRBJ2-1	-	CASSSQTGGTYNEQFF	TGTGCCAGCAGCTCACAAACTGGCGGGACCTACAATGAGCAGTTCTTC
-	TRBV11-2	TRBJ1-3	-	CASRGGSSGNTIYF	TGTGCCAGCCGAGGAGGCAGCTCTGGAAACACCATATATTTT
TRBD1	TRBV10-1	TRBJ1-1	few	CASSRDRDTEAFF	TGCGCCAGCAGTCGGGACAGGGACACTGAAGCTTTCTTT